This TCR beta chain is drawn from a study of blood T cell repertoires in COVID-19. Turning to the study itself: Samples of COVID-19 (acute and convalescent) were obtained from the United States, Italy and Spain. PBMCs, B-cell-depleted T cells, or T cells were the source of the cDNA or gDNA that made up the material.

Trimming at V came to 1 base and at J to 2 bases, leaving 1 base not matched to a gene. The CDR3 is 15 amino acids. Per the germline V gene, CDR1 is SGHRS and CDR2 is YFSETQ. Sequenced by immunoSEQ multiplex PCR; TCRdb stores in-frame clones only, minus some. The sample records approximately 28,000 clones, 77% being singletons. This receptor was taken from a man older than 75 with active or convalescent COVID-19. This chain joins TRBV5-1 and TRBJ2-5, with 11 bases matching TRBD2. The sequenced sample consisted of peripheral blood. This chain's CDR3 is CASSLRLAGQETQYF. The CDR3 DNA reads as TGCGCCAGCAGCTTGAGACTAGCGGGGCAAGAGACCCAGTACTTC.